This T cell receptor (beta chain) was captured by sequencing in a study of T-cell reconstitution after alpha-beta-depleted transplantation in children. Study outcomes and limitations: After transplant, high TCRbeta diversity at day 60 in some patients arose from surviving recipient T cells and thymic progenitors. The origin of alpha-beta T cells about two months after transplant was reportedly several hundred expanded graft clones. T-cell counts and diversity were attributed mostly to newly produced T cells one year after transplant.

V shed 6 bases and J shed 1 base, with 16 bases lying between them. This CDR3 is built from 15 residues. The germline CDR1 and CDR2 sequences are MNHNS and SASEGT. About this clonotype: Its antigen is unidentified.

Unique molecular identifiers were incorporated into the prepared TCRbeta library. One entry per CDR3 protein results from TCRdb running MiXCR on the PCR reads. The sample lists 530,000 or so distinct CDR3 sequences, roughly 30% occurring once. This TCR was sampled from a boy in the first two years of life with Wiskott-Aldrich syndrome, due to receive a stem cell transplant. The rearrangement joins TRBV6-1 to TRBJ2-7; possibly TRBD1 for D (5 bases). The source was PBMCs, collected before TCRalphabeta/CD19-depleted stem cell transplant. This CDR3 is CASRAMQGSSYEQYF. The CDR3 DNA sequence: TGTGCCAGCAGGGCCATGCAGGGATCGTCCTACGAGCAGTACTTC.